Each of the 6 T cell receptor beta chains below was sequenced from the same sample in a study of Japanese encephalitis immunity and Zika vaccine responses. For approximately six days, PBMCs labeled with CFSE were cultured with peptide pools at 1 ug/mL each. Proliferating CD4 T cells were sorted unfixed as live CD56-CD19-CD16-CD3+CD4+ CFSE-low cells. TCRdb redid the calling of the 5' RACE reads with MiXCR, one entry per CDR3 protein. Among 150 to 200 distinct CDR3 sequences listed, around 2% were seen once. The specimen comprised antigen-activated CD4+ T cells from blood, cultured, sampled during a Zika inactivated vaccine study. These TCRs come from an adult man who received an inactivated Zika virus vaccine.

Within the sample, this clonotype is large. This chain connects TRBV5-1 to TRBJ1-1, with D possibly matching TRBD1 (6 bases). The length of the CDR3 is 14 residues. Deletions cut 2 bases from V and 1 base from J, with 9 bases between. Germline loops: CDR1 SGHRS, CDR2 YFSETQ. CDR3: CASSLRGANTEAFF. The CDR3 bases are TGCGCCAGCAGCTTACGGGGGGCGAACACTGAAGCTTTCTTT.

By share, this clonotype counts as large. The rearrangement uses TRBV6-6 and TRBJ1-5; 10 bases map to TRBD1. Unmatched junction bases numbered 4, after V lost 8 bases and J lost 0 bases. Germline values: CDR1 MNHNY, CDR2 SVGAGI (reference sequence). CDR3 length: 15 residues. The chain's CDR3 is CASGDRGLSNQPQHF. DNA for the CDR3: TGTGCCAGCGGGGACAGGGGACTTAGCAATCAGCCCCAGCATTTT.

This clonotype is hyperexpanded within its sample. V usage is TRBV29-1 and J usage is TRBJ1-1; D remains ambiguous. Per germline, CDR1 SQVTM and CDR2 ANQGSEA. V lost 4 bases, J lost 7 bases, and 10 bases lay in between. The CDR3 consists of 11 residues. This chain's CDR3 is CSVAVAVEAFF. CDR3 nucleotides: TGCAGCGTTGCGGTCGCAGTTGAAGCTTTCTTT.

By proportion, this clonotype is large. The V and J genes are TRBV2 and TRBJ1-5; D may be TRBD1 (6 bases). The CDR3 loop spans 15 amino acids. Trimming cost V 6 bases and J 0 bases, with 12 bases left between them. CDR1 is SNHLY, CDR2 FYNNEI, per germline. CDR3 loop: CASRSGQFSNQPQHF. The CDR3 DNA is TGTGCCAGCAGGTCAGGACAGTTTAGCAATCAGCCCCAGCATTTT.

This clonotype is labeled hyperexpanded. The chain carries TRBV5-1 and TRBJ2-4; 9 nucleotides agree with TRBD2. The CDR3 is 15 residues long. The germline CDR1 and CDR2 sequences are SGHRS and YFSETQ. V lost 4 bases and J lost 1; bases outside the gene matches: 3. This CDR3 reads CASSPGLAAKNIQYF. The CDR3 DNA reads as TGCGCCAGCAGCCCGGGACTAGCTGCCAAAAACATTCAGTACTTC.

By share, this clonotype ranks as medium-sized (0.01 to 0.1%). This chain links TRBV6-6 with TRBJ1-3; 9 nucleotides align to TRBD1. V lost 2 bases, J lost 8 bases, and 10 bases stayed unmatched. The CDR3 is made up of 16 amino acids. Germline loops: CDR1 MNHNY, CDR2 SVGAGI (reference sequence). The CDR3 region has the DNA TGTGCCAGCAGTTACCAAGGACAGGGGAGAGGTCACACCATATATTTT. Protein product: CASSYQGQGRGHTIYF.